One and the same sample provided the 3 T cell receptor beta chains below, sequenced in a study of cytomegalovirus exposure and HLA in healthy donors. The PCR contained 60 Vbeta and 13 Jbeta primers. Repertoires were generated with immunoSEQ multiplex PCR, while TCRdb's copy carries only in-frame clones and drops some. The table lists 250,000 to 350,000 clones, roughly 85% of them singletons. Sequencing used PBMCs. The receptors originated from a man in his forties in good health and CMV-seropositive.

The V call is TRBV7-8, the J call TRBJ2-2, with 9 nucleotides matching TRBD2. V was clipped by 4 bases and J by 4 bases; unmatched bases: 7. The CDR3 is made up of 16 amino acids. Germline V lookup: CDR1 SGHVS, CDR2 FQNEAQ. The DNA of the CDR3 is TGTGCCAGCAGCTCCCCGACTAGCGGTTTCACCGGGGAGCTGTTTTTT. It specifies CASSSPTSGFTGELFF.

V gene TRBV27 combines with J gene TRBJ2-3; 11 bases map to TRBD2. The CDR3 runs 18 residues. J gave up 4 bases and V 5 bases, and 14 bases lay outside the gene matches. CDR1 MNHEY and CDR2 SMNVEV come from the germline V gene (reference sequence). DNA for the CDR3: TGTGCCAGCAGTAATCCACTAGCGGGAGCTAGAGGGGCAGATACGCAGTATTTT. This codes for CASSNPLAGARGADTQYF.

V and J are TRBV7-2 and TRBJ2-7, with D maybe TRBD1 (6 bases). Trimming removed 5 bases from V and 7 bases from J, with 21 bases in between. CDR1 and CDR2 (germline): SGHTA, FQGNSA. The CDR3 sequence is 15 residues long. The CDR3 bases are TGTGCCAGCAGCCCCACGGACAGTCTCTACGGGGAGCAGTACTTC. As protein: CASSPTDSLYGEQYF.